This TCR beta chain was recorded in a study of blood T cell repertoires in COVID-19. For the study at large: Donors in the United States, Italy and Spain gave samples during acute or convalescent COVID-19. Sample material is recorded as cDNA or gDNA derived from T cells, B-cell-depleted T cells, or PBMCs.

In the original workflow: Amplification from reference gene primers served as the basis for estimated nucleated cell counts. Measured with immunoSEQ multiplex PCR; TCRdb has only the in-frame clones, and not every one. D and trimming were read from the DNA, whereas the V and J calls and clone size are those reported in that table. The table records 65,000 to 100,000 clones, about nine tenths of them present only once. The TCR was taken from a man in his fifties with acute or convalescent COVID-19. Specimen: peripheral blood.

CDR3 nucleotides: TGCGCCAGCAGCTTGTCCCGGGACAGGGGGCGTTTGGGTGGGGCCAACGTCCTGACTTTC. Translation: CASSLSRDRGRLGGANVLTF. This chain links TRBV5-1 with TRBJ2-6; 12 bases map to TRBD1. J lost 3 bases, V lost 1 base, and 11 bases had no gene match. Per the germline V gene, CDR1 is SGHRS and CDR2 is YFSETQ. The CDR3 covers 20 residues.